The clone carrying this TCR beta chain has just a few counts. Its target is unknown. The CDR3 has 15 residues. Per the germline V gene, CDR1 is MNHEY and CDR2 is SVGAGI. Trimming took off 0 bases at V and 8 bases at J, with 11 bases between the two ends. This sample is part of a study of T cell repertoires in cytomegalovirus infection. TCRdb re-called the reads with MiXCR, one entry per CDR3 protein. The sample lists about 900,000 distinct CDR3 sequences, under 40% seen once, with 10% to 15% in the top ten. This material consisted of cultured CD8+ T cells from PBMCs, taken from culture after CMV antigen stimulation. This chain uses TRBV6-5 with TRBJ1-6, with no clear D. The TCR was taken from a human donor in good health (CMV status not recorded). Some clones in this sample may be carry-over from other donors' samples. CDR3 region: CASSYSVYMDSPLHF. CDR3 nucleotides: TGTGCCAGCAGTTACTCGGTCTATATGGATTCACCCCTCCACTTT.